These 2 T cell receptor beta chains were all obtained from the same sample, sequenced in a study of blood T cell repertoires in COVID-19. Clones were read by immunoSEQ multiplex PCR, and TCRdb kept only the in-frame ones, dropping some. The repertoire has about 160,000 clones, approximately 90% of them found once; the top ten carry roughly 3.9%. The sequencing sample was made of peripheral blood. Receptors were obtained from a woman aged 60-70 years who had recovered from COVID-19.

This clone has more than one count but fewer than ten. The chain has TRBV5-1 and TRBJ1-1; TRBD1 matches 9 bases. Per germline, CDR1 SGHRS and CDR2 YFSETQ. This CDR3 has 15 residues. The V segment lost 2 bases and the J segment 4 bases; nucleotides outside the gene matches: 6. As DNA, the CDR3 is TGCGCCAGCAGCTTTCTAGGACAGGGGACCACTGAAGCTTTCTTT. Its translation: CASSFLGQGTTEAFF.

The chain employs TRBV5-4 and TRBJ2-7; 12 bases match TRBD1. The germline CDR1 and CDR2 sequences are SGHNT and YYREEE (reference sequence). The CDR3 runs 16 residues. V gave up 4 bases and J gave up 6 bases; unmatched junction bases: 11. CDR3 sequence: CASSPTAGTGGVEQYF. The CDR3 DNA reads TGTGCCAGCAGCCCTACTGCTGGGACAGGGGGCGTCGAGCAGTACTTC. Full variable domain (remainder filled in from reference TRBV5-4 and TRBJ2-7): ETGVTQSPTHLIKTRGQQVTLRCSSQSGHNTVSWYQQALGQGPQFIFQYYREEENGRGNFPPRFSGLQFPNYSSELNVNALELDDSALYLCASSPTAGTGGVEQYFGPGTRLTVT.